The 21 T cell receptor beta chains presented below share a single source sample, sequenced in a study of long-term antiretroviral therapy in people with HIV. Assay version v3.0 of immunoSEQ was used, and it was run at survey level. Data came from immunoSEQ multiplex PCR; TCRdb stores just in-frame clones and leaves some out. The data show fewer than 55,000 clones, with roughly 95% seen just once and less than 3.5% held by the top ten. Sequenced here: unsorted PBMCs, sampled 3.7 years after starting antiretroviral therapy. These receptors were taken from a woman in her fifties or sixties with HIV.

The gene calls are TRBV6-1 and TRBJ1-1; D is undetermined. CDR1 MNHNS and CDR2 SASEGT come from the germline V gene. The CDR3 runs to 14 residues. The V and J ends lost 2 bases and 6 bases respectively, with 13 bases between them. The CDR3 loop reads CASSENRAASEAFF. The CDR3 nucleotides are TGTGCCAGCAGTGAAAATCGGGCAGCCTCTGAAGCTTTCTTT.

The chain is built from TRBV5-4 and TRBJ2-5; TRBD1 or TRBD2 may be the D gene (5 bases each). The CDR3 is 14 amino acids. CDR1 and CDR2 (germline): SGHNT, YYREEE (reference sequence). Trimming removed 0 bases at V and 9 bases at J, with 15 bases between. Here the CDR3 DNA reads TGTGCCAGCAGCTTGGGTACGGGCGTGGGGGCCCAGTACTTC. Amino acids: CASSLGTGVGAQYF. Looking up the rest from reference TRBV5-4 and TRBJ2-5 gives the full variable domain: ETGVTQSPTHLIKTRGQQVTLRCSSQSGHNTVSWYQQALGQGPQFIFQYYREEENGRGNFPPRFSGLQFPNYSSELNVNALELDDSALYLCASSLGTGVGAQYFGPGTRLLVL.

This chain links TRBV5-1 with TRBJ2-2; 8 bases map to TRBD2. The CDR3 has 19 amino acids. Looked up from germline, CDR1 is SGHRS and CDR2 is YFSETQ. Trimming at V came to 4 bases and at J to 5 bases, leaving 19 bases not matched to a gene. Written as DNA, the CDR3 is TGCGCCAGCAGCGTTGACGGGACTAGGGCTTCAGAGGGGACCGGGGAGCTGTTTTTT. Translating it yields CASSVDGTRASEGTGELFF. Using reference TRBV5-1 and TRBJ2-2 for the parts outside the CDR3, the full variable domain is KAGVTQTPRYLIKTRGQQVTLSCSPISGHRSVSWYQQTPGQGLQFLFEYFSETQRNKGNFPGRFSGRQFSNSRSEMNVSTLELGDSALYLCASSVDGTRASEGTGELFFGEGSRLTVL.

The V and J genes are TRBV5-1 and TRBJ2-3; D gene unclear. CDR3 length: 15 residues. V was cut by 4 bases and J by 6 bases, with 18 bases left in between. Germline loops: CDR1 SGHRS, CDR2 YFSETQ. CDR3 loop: CASSPGSLKMDTQYF. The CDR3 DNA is TGCGCCAGCAGCCCCGGTTCCCTAAAAATGGATACGCAGTATTTT.

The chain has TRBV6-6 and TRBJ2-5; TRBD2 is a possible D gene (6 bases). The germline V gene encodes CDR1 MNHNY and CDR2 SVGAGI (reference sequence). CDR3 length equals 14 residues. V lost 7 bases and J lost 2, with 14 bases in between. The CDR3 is CASTNPGDQETQYF. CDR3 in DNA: TGTGCCAGCACCAACCCGGGGGATCAAGAGACCCAGTACTTC.

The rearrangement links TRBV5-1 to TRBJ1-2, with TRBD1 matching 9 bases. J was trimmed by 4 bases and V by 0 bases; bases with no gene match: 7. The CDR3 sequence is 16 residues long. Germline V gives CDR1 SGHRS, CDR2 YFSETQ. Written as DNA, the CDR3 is TGCGCCAGCAGCTTGGCCGGGACAGGGATGATCTATGGCTACACCTTC. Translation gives CASSLAGTGMIYGYTF.

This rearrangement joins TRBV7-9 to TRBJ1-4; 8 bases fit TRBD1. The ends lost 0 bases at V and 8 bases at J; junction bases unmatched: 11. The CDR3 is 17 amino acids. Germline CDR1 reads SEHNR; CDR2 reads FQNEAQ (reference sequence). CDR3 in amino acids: CASSLAGRGPAGEKLFF. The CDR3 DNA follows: TGTGCCAGCAGCTTAGCGGGCAGGGGGCCGGCGGGGGAAAAACTGTTTTTT.

CDR3 region: CASSSTGEPDLYGYTF. CDR3 nucleotides: TGTGCCAGCAGCTCGACAGGGGAGCCGGACCTTTATGGCTACACCTTC. The V gene is TRBV7-9, the J gene TRBJ1-2; 8 bases match TRBD1. Germline trimming cut 4 bases from V and 5 bases from J; bases unmatched to any gene: 12. The CDR3 spans 16 residues. The germline gives CDR1 SEHNR, CDR2 FQNEAQ (reference sequence).

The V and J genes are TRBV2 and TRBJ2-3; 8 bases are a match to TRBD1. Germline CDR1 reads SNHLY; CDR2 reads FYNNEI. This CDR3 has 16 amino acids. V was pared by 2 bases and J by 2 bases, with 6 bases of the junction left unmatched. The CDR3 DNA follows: TGTGCCAGCAGTGAATGGGCAGGGGGCTTCACAGATACGCAGTATTTT. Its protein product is CASSEWAGGFTDTQYF.

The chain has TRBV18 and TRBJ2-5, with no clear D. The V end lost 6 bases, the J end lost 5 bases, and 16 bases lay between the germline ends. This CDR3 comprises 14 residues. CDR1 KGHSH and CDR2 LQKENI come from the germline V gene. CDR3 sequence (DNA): TGTGCCAGCTCTCCTCCAGGTGGCCGGGAGACCCAGTACTTC. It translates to CASSPPGGRETQYF.

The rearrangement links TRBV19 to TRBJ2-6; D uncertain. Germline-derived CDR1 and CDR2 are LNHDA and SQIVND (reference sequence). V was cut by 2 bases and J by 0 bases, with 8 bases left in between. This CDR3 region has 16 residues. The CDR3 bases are TGTGCCAGTAGTATAACCGGAAACTCTGGGGCCAACGTCCTGACTTTC. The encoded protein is CASSITGNSGANVLTF.

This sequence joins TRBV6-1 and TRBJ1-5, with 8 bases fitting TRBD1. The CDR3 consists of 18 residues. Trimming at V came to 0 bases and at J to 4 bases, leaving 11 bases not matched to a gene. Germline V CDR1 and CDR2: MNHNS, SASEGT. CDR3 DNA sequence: TGTGCCAGCAGTGAAGCGCTTCGGACAGGGCGGCTAAATCAGCCCCAGCATTTT. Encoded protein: CASSEALRTGRLNQPQHF.

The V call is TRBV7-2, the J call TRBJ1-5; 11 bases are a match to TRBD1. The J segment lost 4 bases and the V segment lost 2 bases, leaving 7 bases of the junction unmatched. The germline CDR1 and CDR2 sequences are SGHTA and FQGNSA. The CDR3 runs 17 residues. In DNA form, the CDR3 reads TGTGCCAGCAGCTTAAGGTCCGGGACAGGGGGTAATCAGCCCCAGCATTTT. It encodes CASSLRSGTGGNQPQHF. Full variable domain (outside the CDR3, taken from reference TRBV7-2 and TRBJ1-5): GAGVSQSPSNKVTEKGKDVELRCDPISGHTALYWYRQSLGQGLEFLIYFQGNSAPDKSGLPSDRFSAERTGGSVSTLTIQRTQQEDSAVYLCASSLRSGTGGNQPQHFGDGTRLSIL.

The CDR3 protein is CASSEGGGPYTDTQYF. The CDR3 DNA is TGTGCCAGCAGTGAGGGCGGGGGGCCGTACACAGATACGCAGTATTTT. The chain joins TRBV2 to TRBJ2-3; TRBD2 matches at 8 bases. CDR1 and CDR2 (germline): SNHLY, FYNNEI. V dropped 3 bases and J dropped 2; count of bases not matched to a gene: 7. The CDR3 is 16 amino acids.

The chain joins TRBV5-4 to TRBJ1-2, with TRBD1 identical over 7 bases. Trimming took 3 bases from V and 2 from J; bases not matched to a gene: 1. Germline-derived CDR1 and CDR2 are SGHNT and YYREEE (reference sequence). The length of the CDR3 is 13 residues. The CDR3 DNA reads TGTGCCAGCAGCTCGGGACAGAACTATGGCTACACCTTC. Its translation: CASSSGQNYGYTF.

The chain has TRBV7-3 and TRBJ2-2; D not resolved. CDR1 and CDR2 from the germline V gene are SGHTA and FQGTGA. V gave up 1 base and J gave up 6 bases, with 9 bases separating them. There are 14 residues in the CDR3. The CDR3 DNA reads TGTGCCAGCAGCTTAATGCAGAGTGCCGGGGAGCTGTTTTTT. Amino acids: CASSLMQSAGELFF.

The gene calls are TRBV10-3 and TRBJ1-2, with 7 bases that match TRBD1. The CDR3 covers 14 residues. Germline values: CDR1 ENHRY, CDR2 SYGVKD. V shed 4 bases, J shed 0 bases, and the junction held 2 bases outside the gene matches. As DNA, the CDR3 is TGTGCCATCAGTGCCGGGACAGCTAACTATGGCTACACCTTC. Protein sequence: CAISAGTANYGYTF.

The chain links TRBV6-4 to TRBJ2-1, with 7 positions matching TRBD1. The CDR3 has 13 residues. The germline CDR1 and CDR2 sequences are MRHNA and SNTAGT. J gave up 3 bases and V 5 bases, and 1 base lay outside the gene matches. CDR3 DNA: TGTGCCAGCAGTCGGGACAGCTACAATGAGCAGTTCTTC. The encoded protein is CASSRDSYNEQFF.

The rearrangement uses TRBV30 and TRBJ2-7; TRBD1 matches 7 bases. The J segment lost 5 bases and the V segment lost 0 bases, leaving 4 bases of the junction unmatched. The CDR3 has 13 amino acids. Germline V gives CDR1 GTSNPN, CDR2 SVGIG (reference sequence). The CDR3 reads CAWSVPGGDEQYF. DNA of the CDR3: TGTGCCTGGAGTGTACCAGGGGGTGACGAGCAGTACTTC.

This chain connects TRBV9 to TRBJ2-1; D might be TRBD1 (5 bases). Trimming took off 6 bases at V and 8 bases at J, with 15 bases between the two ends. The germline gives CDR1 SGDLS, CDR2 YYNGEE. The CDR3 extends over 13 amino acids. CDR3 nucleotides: TGTGCCAGCACCAGAAAGGGGTACGATGAGCAGTTCTTC. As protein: CASTRKGYDEQFF.

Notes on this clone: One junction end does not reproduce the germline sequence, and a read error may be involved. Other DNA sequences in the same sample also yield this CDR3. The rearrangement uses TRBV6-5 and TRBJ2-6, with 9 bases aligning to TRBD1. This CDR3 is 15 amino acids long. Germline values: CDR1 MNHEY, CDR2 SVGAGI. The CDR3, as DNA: TGTGCCACCTCGGGACAGGGCTCCGGGGCCAACGTCCTGACTTTT. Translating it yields CATSGQGSGANVLTF.